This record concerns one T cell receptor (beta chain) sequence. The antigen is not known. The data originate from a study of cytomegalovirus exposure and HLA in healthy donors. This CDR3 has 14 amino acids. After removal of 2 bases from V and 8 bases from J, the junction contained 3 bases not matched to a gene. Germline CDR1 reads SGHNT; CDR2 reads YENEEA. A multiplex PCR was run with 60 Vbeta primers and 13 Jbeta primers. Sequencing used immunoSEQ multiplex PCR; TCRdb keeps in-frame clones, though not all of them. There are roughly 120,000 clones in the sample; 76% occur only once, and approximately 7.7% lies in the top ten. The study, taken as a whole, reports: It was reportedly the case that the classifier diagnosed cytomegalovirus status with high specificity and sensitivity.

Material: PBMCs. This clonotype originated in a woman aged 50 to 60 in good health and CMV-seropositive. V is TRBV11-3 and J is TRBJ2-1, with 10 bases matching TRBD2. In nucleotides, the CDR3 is TGTGCCAGCAGCTTAAGCGGGGGGGCCTATGAGCAGTTCTTC. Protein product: CASSLSGGAYEQFF.